These 28 T cell receptor beta chains were sequenced from one sample in a study of beta chain features in type 1 diabetes. cDNA synthesis used the whole RNA isolate, giving expressed TCRB sequences. Generated by immunoSEQ multiplex PCR, the TCRdb table keeps only in-frame clones and is missing some. The sample includes under 45,000 clones, 50% of them seen just once. Sample: stem cell memory CD4+ T cells from blood. The receptors were sampled from a young woman in good health.

This chain links TRBV6-1 with TRBJ2-4; TRBD1 might be the D (5 bases). Between the trimmed V and J ends, which lost 1 base and 0 bases, there was a span of 10 bases. This CDR3 spans 16 amino acids. Per germline, CDR1 MNHNS and CDR2 SASEGT. CDR3 DNA sequence: TGTGCCAGCAGTGAAGGGGGCATAATAGCCAAAAACATTCAGTACTTC. It translates to CASSEGGIIAKNIQYF.

This clone appeared a single time. This chain uses TRBV29-1 with TRBJ1-2, with 7 bases lining up with TRBD1. Germline trimming cut 8 bases from V and 4 bases from J; bases unmatched to any gene: 7. Per germline, CDR1 SQVTM and CDR2 ANQGSEA. The CDR3 loop spans 12 amino acids. The CDR3 DNA sequence: TGCAGCACGGGACAGACTATCTATGGCTACACCTTC. This gives the protein CSTGQTIYGYTF.

V is TRBV7-2 and J is TRBJ2-7; TRBD2 aligns across 9 bases. Germline values: CDR1 SGHTA, CDR2 FQGNSA. V lost 5 bases and J lost 10; bases outside the gene matches: 12. The CDR3 runs to 14 residues. CDR3 sequence (DNA): TGTGCCAGCAGCCTAGGGTCTAGCGGGACCCAACAGTACTTC. Translation gives CASSLGSSGTQQYF.

J is TRBJ2-7 and V is TRBV25-1; 7 nucleotides line up with TRBD2. J was trimmed by 2 bases and V by 3 bases; bases with no gene match: 1. This CDR3 region has 13 residues. Germline CDR1 MGHDK, CDR2 SYGVNS. CDR3 in DNA: TGTGCCAGCAGTGAGGGAGGGACCTACGAGCAGTACTTC. Translated, it gives CASSEGGTYEQYF.

V and J are TRBV4-1 and TRBJ2-1; TRBD2 agrees at 12 bases. CDR1 and CDR2 (germline): MGHRA, YSYEKL. The CDR3 totals 17 residues. J was trimmed by 7 bases and V by 6 bases; bases with no gene match: 13. DNA of the CDR3: TGCGCCAGCAGTGGAGCCCAGCTCGGACTAGCGGGAAATGAGCAGTTCTTC. This gives the protein CASSGAQLGLAGNEQFF.

The chain links TRBV28 to TRBJ2-7, with D possibly matching TRBD1 (6 bases). Germline CDR1 reads MDHEN; CDR2 reads SYDVKM. There are 16 residues in the CDR3. Trimming pared 5 bases from V and 5 bases from J, leaving 22 bases between. The CDR3 sequence: CASSTPSQGFLDEQYF. In DNA, the CDR3 is TGTGCCAGCAGTACACCCTCTCAGGGGTTCCTTGACGAGCAGTACTTC.

This rearrangement joins TRBV7-2 to TRBJ2-1; maybe TRBD2 (5 bases). V was clipped by 3 bases and J by 5 bases, with 14 bases between them. Germline CDR1 SGHTA, CDR2 FQGNSA. This CDR3 contains 15 residues. The CDR3 nucleotides are TGTGCCAGCAGCTTGAGACCAACTAGAAACAATGAGCAGTTCTTC. It codes for CASSLRPTRNNEQFF.

A few counts support this clone. The chain uses TRBV15 and TRBJ2-2; 8 bases match TRBD1. Germline V gene lookup returns CDR1 LNHNV and CDR2 YYDKDF (reference sequence). The CDR3 is made up of 16 amino acids. Trimming at V came to 1 base and at J to 1 base, leaving 2 bases not matched to a gene. The CDR3 protein is CATSRAGTGNTGELFF. Written as DNA, the CDR3 is TGTGCCACCAGCAGAGCCGGGACAGGGAACACCGGGGAGCTGTTTTTT. Filled out from reference TRBV15 and TRBJ2-2, the complete variable domain reads DAMVIQNPRYQVTQFGKPVTLSCSQTLNHNVMYWYQQKSSQAPKLLFHYYDKDFNNEADTPDNFQSRRPNTSFCFLDIRSPGLGDTAMYLCATSRAGTGNTGELFFGEGSRLTVL.

The CDR3 nucleotides are TGTGCCAGCAGTCCAGAAAGGACAGGGGGAGTTAGCAATCAGCCCCAGCATTTT. It encodes CASSPERTGGVSNQPQHF. The V gene is TRBV28, the J gene TRBJ1-5; 10 nucleotides align to TRBD1. Germline loops: CDR1 MDHEN, CDR2 SYDVKM. CDR3 size: 18 residues. V shed 5 bases, J shed 0 bases, and the junction held 10 bases outside the gene matches.

The chain couples TRBV6-5 to TRBJ2-1, with 8 positions matching TRBD2. This CDR3 is 14 amino acids long. Germline V gene lookup returns CDR1 MNHEY and CDR2 SVGAGI. With 8 bases clipped from V and 2 bases from J, the junction kept 5 bases outside the gene matches. This CDR3 is CASRGGIAYNEQFF. CDR3 in DNA: TGTGCCAGCCGGGGGGGAATCGCCTACAATGAGCAGTTCTTC.

This clone has a handful of counts. This chain connects TRBV19 to TRBJ2-1; D unclear. Germline-derived CDR1 and CDR2 are LNHDA and SQIVND (reference sequence). The CDR3 extends over 15 amino acids. V lost 3 bases and J lost 0, with 9 bases in between. The CDR3 is CASSMARSSYNEQFF. For the CDR3, the DNA is TGTGCCAGTAGTATGGCGAGGAGCTCCTACAATGAGCAGTTCTTC.

V and J are TRBV18 and TRBJ2-7, with 8 bases that match TRBD2. This CDR3 is 16 amino acids long. The V gene's germline CDR1 is KGHSH and CDR2 LQKENI. The V gene end was trimmed by 0 bases and the J gene end by 3 bases; junction bases not matched to a gene: 7. The CDR3 DNA sequence: TGTGCCAGCTCACCACCTTCAGCGGGAGTGGGCTACGAGCAGTACTTC. Its translation is CASSPPSAGVGYEQYF.

V is TRBV30 and J is TRBJ2-7, with TRBD2 identical over 9 bases. The CDR3 consists of 11 residues. Per germline, CDR1 GTSNPN and CDR2 SVGIG (reference sequence). The CDR3 bases are TGTGCGGCGGGAGGGCTCTACGAGCAGTACTTC. It specifies CAAGGLYEQYF.

This chain connects TRBV7-5 to TRBJ1-4; the listed D gene, TRBD1, was not tested against the DNA. TRBV7-5 represents a pseudogene. CDR3 size: 14 residues. CDR3 DNA: TGTGCCAGAAGTCCGGGACATCGGTCTGAAAAACTGTTTTTT. This translates into CARSPGHRSEKLFF.

The V gene is TRBV28, the J gene TRBJ2-2, with a possible D match to TRBD2 (6 bases). Germline lookup yields CDR1 MDHEN and CDR2 SYDVKM. V was clipped by 3 bases and J by 8 bases, with 16 bases between them. The CDR3 length is 15 residues. CDR3 DNA: TGTGCCAGCAGTTTCCCCGGGGGTAGCCGAGGGGAGCTGTTTTTT. Translated: CASSFPGGSRGELFF.

This clone was observed a few times. V and J are TRBV2 and TRBJ1-5; D is ambiguous. CDR1 SNHLY and CDR2 FYNNEI come from the germline V gene. The CDR3 is 15 residues long. Trimming stripped 4 bases from V and 5 bases from J, with 15 bases between. The chain's CDR3 is CASSVGGSTYQPQHF. CDR3 bases: TGTGCCAGCAGTGTCGGCGGCAGTACCTATCAGCCCCAGCATTTT.

The V gene is TRBV9, the J gene TRBJ1-1, with 8 bases identical to TRBD1. The trim removed 8 bases at V and 0 bases at J, leaving 3 bases unmatched. The CDR3 spans 13 residues. Looked up from germline, CDR1 is SGDLS and CDR2 is YYNGEE. This chain's CDR3 is CASSTGVNTEAFF. The CDR3 nucleotides read TGTGCCAGTTCGACAGGGGTGAACACTGAAGCTTTCTTT.

The CDR3 loop is CASSEWDRGPYGYTF. The CDR3 nucleotides are TGTGCCAGCAGTGAATGGGACAGGGGACCCTATGGCTACACCTTC. V gene TRBV6-1 combines with J gene TRBJ1-2; 10 nucleotides agree with TRBD1. This CDR3 spans 15 amino acids. CDR1 is MNHNS and CDR2 is SASEGT in the germline V gene. The V segment lost 2 bases and the J segment 4 bases; nucleotides outside the gene matches: 4.

The CDR3 loop is CATQQGSSYEQYF. The CDR3 DNA reads as TGTGCCACCCAACAGGGAAGCTCCTACGAGCAGTACTTC. This chain links TRBV7-9 with TRBJ2-7; D possibly corresponds to TRBD1 (6 bases). The CDR3 runs to 13 residues. From germline, CDR1 is SEHNR and CDR2 FQNEAQ (reference sequence). Trimming shortened V by 10 bases and J by 0 bases, and 13 bases separated the two germline ends.

This clone appeared a few times. This chain connects TRBV7-2 to TRBJ2-1, with TRBD1 as a possible D gene (6 bases). The CDR3 has 12 amino acids. Trimming took off 6 bases at V and 8 bases at J, with 11 bases between the two ends. Germline V gene lookup returns CDR1 SGHTA and CDR2 FQGNSA. The CDR3 DNA follows: TGTGCCAGCAGTCAACAGGGCGATGAGCAGTTCTTC. This codes for CASSQQGDEQFF.

The gene calls are TRBV28 and TRBJ2-6, with a possible D match to TRBD1 (6 bases). The V and J ends lost 6 bases and 1 base respectively, with 10 bases between them. This CDR3 is built from 15 residues. CDR1 is MDHEN, CDR2 SYDVKM, per germline. The CDR3 region is CASRTGGSGANVLTF. CDR3 coding DNA: TGTGCCAGCAGGACAGGCGGGTCTGGGGCCAACGTCCTGACTTTC.

V is TRBV5-5 and J is TRBJ1-3; 9 bases line up with TRBD1. Germline V gives CDR1 SGHKS, CDR2 YYEKEE (reference sequence). CDR3 length equals 17 residues. V shed 4 bases and J 0 bases; nucleotides not matched to a gene: 8. CDR3 loop: CASSRTGQGSSGNTIYF. CDR3 sequence (DNA): TGTGCCAGCAGCCGAACGGGACAGGGCAGCTCTGGAAACACCATATATTTT.

This chain joins TRBV7-2 and TRBJ2-1; 7 bases match TRBD1. The V gene's germline CDR1 is SGHTA and CDR2 FQGNSA. This CDR3 has 15 amino acids. The J segment lost 7 bases and the V segment lost 5 bases, leaving 11 bases of the junction unmatched. CDR3 bases: TGTGCCAGCAGCGTTGGACAGGCGGCTAATAATGAGCAGTTCTTC. Translation: CASSVGQAANNEQFF.

The rearrangement joins TRBV7-2 to TRBJ2-1; 8 bases are a match to TRBD1. With 3 bases clipped from V and 7 bases from J, the junction kept 5 bases outside the gene matches. In germline, CDR1 is SGHTA, CDR2 FQGNSA. The CDR3 sequence is 14 residues long. The chain's CDR3 is CASSLGQAGNEQFF. CDR3 DNA sequence: TGTGCCAGCAGCTTGGGACAGGCAGGGAATGAGCAGTTCTTC.

This clone was picked up a small number of times. J is TRBJ2-7 and V is TRBV5-6; perhaps TRBD2 as D (5 bases). CDR3 length: 16 residues. Germline loops: CDR1 SGHDT, CDR2 YYEEEE. Between the trimmed V and J ends, which lost 2 bases and 2 bases, there was a span of 17 bases. This CDR3 is CASSFGVPGSTYEQYF. In DNA form, the CDR3 reads TGTGCCAGCAGCTTCGGAGTTCCGGGGTCCACCTACGAGCAGTACTTC.

This clone was counted only a few times. This rearrangement joins TRBV9 to TRBJ2-1; 8 nucleotides line up with TRBD2. CDR1 and CDR2 from the germline V gene are SGDLS and YYNGEE. This CDR3 has 13 amino acids. V gave up 4 bases and J gave up 15 bases; unmatched junction bases: 12. As DNA, the CDR3 is TGTGCCAGCAGCCCCCCCGGGGGGGTTCTACGGTTCTTC. Residues: CASSPPGGVLRFF.

The gene calls are TRBV5-1 and TRBJ2-3; 11 nucleotides match TRBD2. With 0 bases clipped from V and 2 bases from J, the junction kept 5 bases outside the gene matches. CDR1 and CDR2 from the germline V gene are SGHRS and YFSETQ. The CDR3 is 17 amino acids. The CDR3 DNA sequence: TGCGCCAGCAGCTTGGCAGGGACTAGCGGATACACAGATACGCAGTATTTT. It specifies CASSLAGTSGYTDTQYF.

This clone is a singleton in its sample. The V gene is TRBV6-6, the J gene TRBJ1-1; unclear D gene. The germline V gene encodes CDR1 MNHNY and CDR2 SVGAGI (reference sequence). Trimming stripped 7 bases from V and 8 bases from J, with 23 bases between. The CDR3 loop spans 15 amino acids. The CDR3 is CASTLTIRASAEAFF. The DNA of the CDR3 is TGTGCCAGCACCCTTACTATACGCGCGTCGGCCGAAGCTTTCTTT.